The rows below give T cell receptor beta chains drawn from one sample of a study of long-term antiretroviral therapy in people with HIV. Clones were read by immunoSEQ multiplex PCR, and TCRdb kept only the in-frame ones, dropping some. The data show more than 20,000 clones, 81% seen once. Here the sequenced sample was unsorted PBMCs, taken at the start of antiretroviral therapy, before treatment. Every receptor here comes from a woman between 18 and 29 years old with HIV. Each CDR3 is given with its conserved first and last residue. D genes are given only for firm matches. Clone size is not always given. Where it is, it says once, few, many or a class for expanded clones.

TRBJ2-2 | 11 | - | TRBV1 | - | TGCACCAGCAGCCGAGACTGGGAGCTGTTTTTT | CTSSRDWELFF
TRBJ2-5 | 16 | TRBD2 | TRBV7-9 | - | TGTGCCAGCAGCTCGCGACTAGCGGGAGGCCAAGAGACCCAGTACTTC | CASSSRLAGGQETQYF
TRBJ2-1 | 16 | TRBD2 | TRBV7-9 | once | TGTGCCAGCAGTCTAGGTATAGCGGGAGGGCCTGATGAGCAGTTCTTC | CASSLGIAGGPDEQFF
TRBJ1-3 | 17 | - | TRBV28 | - | TGTGCCACCACCGAAAGGGCGACAGCACAAGCGGGAAACACCATATATTTT | CATTERATAQAGNTIYF
TRBJ2-3 | 14 | TRBD2 | TRBV2 | once | TGTGCCAGCAATGGCCGGGAGGGCGGAGATACGCAGTATTTT | CASNGREGGDTQYF
TRBJ2-1 | 15 | TRBD2 | TRBV28 | - | TGTGCCAGCAGTTCCCCCCGCGGGGGGAGGAATGAGCAGTTCTTC | CASSSPRGGRNEQFF
TRBJ2-1 | 13 | - | TRBV5-8 | - | TGTGCCAGCGGGGACACAGACGACAATGAGCAGTTCTTC | CASGDTDDNEQFF
TRBJ2-7 | 13 | TRBD2 | TRBV12-5 | - | TGTGCTAGTTCTAGCGGGAGCCCCTACGAGCAGTACTTC | CASSSGSPYEQYF
TRBJ1-2 | 12 | - | TRBV7-2 | - | TGTGCCAGCAGCTTATATAACTATGGCTACACCTTC | CASSLYNYGYTF
TRBJ1-1 | 11 | - | TRBV5-6 | - | TGTGCCAGCAGCTTGATGACTGAAGCTTTCTTT | CASSLMTEAFF
TRBJ2-3 | 15 | - | TRBV27 | few | TGTGCCAGCAGTTTAGAGGCAGGAGCCACAGATACGCAGTATTTT | CASSLEAGATDTQYF
TRBJ2-2 | 13 | - | TRBV28 | - | TGTGCCAGCAGTTTCCAGGGAACCGGGGAGCTGTTTTTT | CASSFQGTGELFF
TRBJ1-1 | 16 | - | TRBV5-1 | medium-sized | TGCGCCAGCAGCTTGGGAGGGCAGGGTATGATTGCTGAAGCTTTCTTT | CASSLGGQGMIAEAFF
TRBJ2-1 | 15 | - | TRBV27 | - | TGTGCCAGCAGTTCAGACCCGAGCTCCTACAATGAGCAGTTCTTC | CASSSDPSSYNEQFF
TRBJ2-3 | 15 | TRBD2 | TRBV2 | - | TGTGCCAGCACCTCGGGACTAGGGGCCACAGATACGCAGTATTTT | CASTSGLGATDTQYF
TRBJ2-3 | 14 | - | TRBV6-6 | - | TGTGCCAGCAGTTCGGACACGAGCACAGATACGCAGTATTTT | CASSSDTSTDTQYF
TRBJ1-6 | 16 | TRBD1 | TRBV5-1 | - | TGCGCCAGCAGCCGAAAGATCGGACAGGCTAATTCACCCCTCCACTTT | CASSRKIGQANSPLHF
TRBJ2-1 | 14 | TRBD1 | TRBV7-2 | - | TGTGCCAGCAGCTCGGGACAGGGGAACAATGAGCAGTTCTTC | CASSSGQGNNEQFF
TRBJ1-4 | 15 | - | TRBV6-5 | - | TGTGCCAGCAGTTTTAGGACGGAGGGGAGTGAAAAACTGTTTTTT | CASSFRTEGSEKLFF
TRBJ1-1 | 12 | - | TRBV27 | - | TGTGCCAGCTCCCACGAGGGCACTGAAGCTTTCTTT | CASSHEGTEAFF
TRBJ1-5 | 18 | TRBD1 | TRBV5-1 | once | TGCGCCAGCAGCTTGGTTCCAGGGGGCTCTGTTAGCAATCAGCCCCAGCATTTT | CASSLVPGGSVSNQPQHF
TRBJ2-1 | 12 | - | TRBV28 | - | TGTGCCAGCAGTTTAGCCCGCGATGAGCAGTTCTTC | CASSLARDEQFF
TRBJ2-5 | 17 | TRBD2 | TRBV7-9 | few | TGTGCCAGCAGCTCTACGAGGGGAGGGGCAAAGGAAGAGACCCAGTACTTC | CASSSTRGGAKEETQYF